This T cell receptor (beta chain) was sequenced for a study of TIL therapy for anti-PD-1-resistant metastatic lung cancer. Study-level background: Patients then received nivolumab; progressors got lymphodepletion, TIL and IL-2. General study results and limits: Treatment-naive, never-smoker and oncogene-addicted patients were overrepresented in this highly selected cohort.

The libraries were made with immunoSEQ v3. TCRdb's table, derived via immunoSEQ multiplex PCR, lists solely in-frame clones and lacks some. The sample has fewer than 65,000 clones; 75% to 85% are singletons. The CDR3 runs to 12 residues. Germline loops: CDR1 SGHNT, CDR2 YYREEE (reference sequence). V lost 4 bases, J lost 4 bases, and 2 bases stayed unmatched. Regarding this clone: Its specificity is not known.

Time point described: pre-treatment sample, taken before nivolumab and TIL therapy. Enrollment ran from October 2017 to January 2020. The specimen was blood, collected at baseline. This chain connects TRBV5-4 to TRBJ2-7; 7 bases line up with TRBD1. The sequence came from a person aged 25 to 80 with non-small cell lung cancer. This CDR3 reads CASSGQEYEQYF. CDR3 nucleotides: TGTGCCAGCAGCGGACAGGAGTACGAGCAGTACTTC.